These T cell receptor beta chains were read from a single sample in a study of Graves' ophthalmopathy and Graves' hyperthyroidism. TCRdb re-analysed the multiplex PCR reads in MiXCR, keeping a single row per CDR3 protein. The table has 300,000 to 350,000 distinct CDR3 sequences, roughly 16% seen once. The sample comprised peripheral blood. Source of these receptors: an adult man with Graves' ophthalmopathy. The CDR3 runs from the conserved cysteine through the conserved F or W. D genes are given only for firm matches. For some rows the clone size is stated as once, few or many, or as a class when expanded; others skip it.

clone_size	v_call	cdr3_length	d_call	j_call	cdr3_aa	cdr3_nt
-	TRBV12-3/TRBV12-4	14	-	TRBJ2-5	CASRLARVAETQYF	TGTGCCAGCAGATTAGCGCGGGTCGCAGAGACTCAGTACTTC
many	TRBV6-5	14	-	TRBJ1-3	CASSRRQTGNTIYF	TGTGCCAGCAGTCGCAGACAGACTGGAAACACCATATATTTT
many	TRBV11-2	16	TRBD2	TRBJ2-7	CASSLVGGRTSYEQYF	TGTGCCAGCAGCTTAGTGGGCGGGAGGACGTCCTACGAGCAGTACTTC
-	TRBV13	15	TRBD2	TRBJ2-7	CVSSPSGGAAYEQYF	TGTGTCAGCAGCCCAAGCGGGGGGGCCGCTTACGAGCAGTACTTC
-	TRBV15	15	TRBD1	TRBJ2-7	CATSREGQGPYEQYF	TGTGCCACCAGCAGAGAGGGACAGGGACCCTACGAGCAGTACTTC
many	TRBV5-1	14	-	TRBJ2-5	CASSLGEGEETQYF	TGCGCCAGCAGCTTGGGTGAAGGGGAGGAGACCCAGTACTTC
many	TRBV4-2	15	-	TRBJ1-1	CASSQVTRPNTEAFF	TGTGCCAGCAGCCAAGTGACCAGACCGAACACTGAAGCTTTCTTT
many	TRBV5-6	11	-	TRBJ2-2	CASSWAGELFF	TGTGCCAGCAGCTGGGCCGGGGAGCTGTTTTTT
-	TRBV6-2/TRBV6-3	18	-	TRBJ1-2	CVSSLSGRGRGFNYGYTF	TGTGTCAGCAGTTTATCAGGCCGGGGCAGGGGCTTTAACTATGGCTACACCTTC
-	TRBV24-1	14	-	TRBJ2-5	CATSDPYRQETQYF	TGTGCCACCAGTGATCCATACCGTCAAGAGACCCAGTACTTC
many	TRBV20-1	15	-	TRBJ2-7	CSARDTAGRAYEQYF	TGCAGTGCTAGAGATACGGCGGGACGGGCCTACGAGCAGTACTTC
many	TRBV12-3/TRBV12-4	13	-	TRBJ2-7	CASSLRRFHEQYF	TGTGCCAGCAGTTTGAGACGTTTCCACGAGCAGTACTTC
-	TRBV12-5	13	-	TRBJ2-5	CASGAAGGETQYF	TGTGCTAGTGGGGCAGCCGGGGGAGAGACCCAGTACTTC
many	TRBV24-1	16	TRBD1	TRBJ2-2	CATSNPGQANRGELFF	TGTGCCACCTCTAATCCGGGACAGGCAAATCGGGGGGAGCTGTTTTTT
many	TRBV4-2	15	-	TRBJ2-2	CASSQDWGFTGELFF	TGTGCCAGCAGCCAAGATTGGGGGTTCACCGGGGAGCTGTTTTTT
many	TRBV7-2	14	-	TRBJ2-5	CASSSGDRQETQYF	TGTGCCAGCAGCTCGGGGGACAGACAAGAGACCCAGTACTTC
many	TRBV20-1	13	-	TRBJ1-2	CSAPEPGNYGYTF	TGCAGTGCTCCCGAGCCGGGGAACTATGGCTACACCTTC
few	TRBV20-1	17	TRBD1	TRBJ1-1	CSARSTGTGGWGTEAFF	TGCAGTGCTAGGAGTACCGGGACAGGGGGCTGGGGCACTGAAGCTTTCTTT
many	TRBV6-1	15	TRBD1	TRBJ1-5	CASSGQGLSNQPQRF	TGTGCCAGCAGTGGACAGGGGTTGAGCAATCAGCCCCAGCGTTTT
many	TRBV19	14	TRBD1	TRBJ2-7	CASSSQGARLEQYF	TGTGCCAGTAGTTCACAGGGGGCGCGTCTCGAGCAGTACTTC
many	TRBV29-1	12	-	TRBJ2-7	CSVQTSFYEQYF	TGCAGCGTCCAGACTAGTTTCTACGAGCAGTACTTC
few	TRBV20-1	12	-	TRBJ2-7	CSARARDYEQYF	TGCAGTGCTAGAGCTCGGGACTACGAGCAGTACTTC
many	TRBV2	15	-	TRBJ1-1	CASSESGWANTEAFF	TGTGCCAGCAGTGAATCCGGGTGGGCGAACACTGAAGCTTTCTTT
many	TRBV6-5	14	-	TRBJ2-2	CATRQDHPTGELFF	TGTGCCACCCGACAGGACCACCCGACCGGGGAGCTGTTTTTT
-	TRBV7-2	14	TRBD2	TRBJ2-7	CASSLVLANYEQYF	TGTGCCAGCAGCTTAGTACTAGCGAACTACGAGCAGTACTTC
many	TRBV5-5	14	-	TRBJ1-5	CASSFEAGGQPQHF	TGTGCCAGCAGCTTCGAGGCAGGTGGTCAGCCCCAGCATTTT
many	TRBV11-2	15	TRBD2	TRBJ2-2	CASSAGLAGYGELFF	TGTGCCAGCAGCGCGGGACTAGCGGGTTACGGGGAGCTGTTTTTT
many	TRBV12-3/TRBV12-4	13	-	TRBJ1-6	CASSLQGTTPLHF	TGTGCCAGCAGTTTACAGGGTACCACACCCCTCCACTTT
many	TRBV20-1	14	-	TRBJ2-5	CSARDRVREETQYF	TGCAGTGCTAGAGACAGGGTACGGGAAGAGACCCAGTACTTC
many	TRBV20-1	19	TRBD1	TRBJ1-2	CSARRRNRTGASSADGYTF	TGCAGTGCTAGACGCCGAAACCGGACAGGGGCTTCTTCAGCAGATGGCTACACCTTC
many	TRBV5-1	14	-	TRBJ2-5	CASSLGQEQETQYF	TGCGCCAGCAGCTTGGGACAGGAACAAGAGACCCAGTACTTC
-	TRBV12-3/TRBV12-4	16	-	TRBJ2-2	CASMTKSGLNTGELFF	TGTGCCAGCATGACTAAAAGCGGACTGAACACCGGGGAGCTGTTTTTT
many	TRBV7-9	14	-	TRBJ2-5	CASSLGQSYETQYF	TGTGCCAGCAGCTTGGGTCAGAGTTATGAGACCCAGTACTTC
-	TRBV5-1	17	TRBD1	TRBJ1-1	CASSPPRQGGMNTEAFF	TGCGCCAGCAGCCCCCCTCGACAGGGAGGGATGAACACTGAAGCTTTCTTT
once	TRBV29-1	13	-	TRBJ2-7	CSVPVGETYEQYF	TGCAGCGTCCCCGTCGGGGAAACTTACGAGCAGTACTTC
many	TRBV27	15	-	TRBJ1-2	CASSLSAGTVYGYTF	TGTGCCAGCAGTTTATCAGCAGGGACGGTCTATGGCTACACCTTC
-	TRBV30	15	-	TRBJ1-1	CAWSAASGWSTEAFF	TGTGCCTGGAGTGCCGCATCGGGGTGGTCCACTGAAGCTTTCTTT
-	TRBV28	17	TRBD2	TRBJ2-5	CASSQGLAGEVVETQYF	TGTGCCAGCAGCCAAGGACTAGCGGGAGAGGTTGTGGAGACCCAGTACTTC
few	TRBV20-1	16	TRBD1	TRBJ1-2	CSARDPAGGRIYGYTF	TGCAGTGCTAGAGATCCAGCAGGGGGCAGGATCTATGGCTACACCTTC
many	TRBV12-3/TRBV12-4	14	-	TRBJ1-5	CASRRLGGNQPQHF	TGTGCCAGCAGACGGCTCGGGGGCAATCAGCCCCAGCATTTT
many	TRBV6-2/TRBV6-3	15	TRBD2	TRBJ2-5	CATGLAENNQETQYF	TGTGCCACCGGACTAGCGGAGAACAACCAAGAGACCCAGTACTTC
many	TRBV6-2/TRBV6-3	17	-	TRBJ2-7	CASSRPGVGDVSYEQYF	TGTGCCAGCAGTCGCCCGGGAGTAGGGGACGTGAGCTACGAGCAGTACTTC
many	TRBV12-3/TRBV12-4	15	TRBD1	TRBJ1-1	CASSRWTGANTEAFF	TGTGCCAGCAGTCGATGGACAGGGGCCAACACTGAAGCTTTCTTT
many	TRBV28	18	-	TRBJ1-6	CASSPLGVLGTLDSPLHF	TGTGCCAGCAGTCCCCTCGGGGTTTTGGGGACCCTGGATTCACCCCTCCACTTT
few	TRBV5-1	14	-	TRBJ2-5	CASYRGGSQETQYF	TGCGCCAGCTACAGGGGGGGAAGCCAAGAGACCCAGTACTTC
many	TRBV15	15	-	TRBJ2-4	CATSRPAQAKNIQYF	TGTGCCACCAGCAGGCCAGCCCAAGCGAAAAACATTCAGTACTTC
many	TRBV7-8	17	TRBD2	TRBJ2-2	CASSLGTAGDNTGELFF	TGTGCCAGCAGCTTAGGTACCGCGGGGGACAACACCGGGGAGCTGTTTTTT
-	TRBV27	15	TRBD2	TRBJ2-7	CASSLFRGGAYEQYF	TGTGCCAGCAGTTTATTTCGGGGGGGGGCCTACGAGCAGTACTTC
many	TRBV28	16	TRBD2	TRBJ2-4	CASISAGGGAKNIQYF	TGTGCCAGCATCTCAGCAGGCGGGGGGGCGAAAAACATTCAGTACTTC
many	TRBV12-3/TRBV12-4	15	TRBD2	TRBJ2-7	CASSWSGRTHGEQYF	TGTGCCAGCAGTTGGAGCGGGAGGACCCACGGAGAGCAGTACTTC
many	TRBV15	16	-	TRBJ2-5	CATSRAMRAAKETQYF	TGTGCCACCAGCAGAGCGATGCGAGCCGCCAAGGAGACCCAGTACTTC
few	TRBV28	18	-	TRBJ1-1	CASSYSHRSRGANTEAFF	TGTGCCAGCAGTTACTCCCATAGATCGCGAGGGGCGAACACTGAAGCTTTCTTT
many	TRBV29-1	14	TRBD1	TRBJ2-7	CSVVRDRASYEQYF	TGCAGCGTCGTCCGGGACAGGGCTTCGTACGAGCAGTACTTC
many	TRBV4-1	15	-	TRBJ1-2	CASSQERSRAYGYTF	TGCGCCAGCAGCCAAGAAAGATCCAGGGCCTATGGCTACACCTTC
few	TRBV27	15	TRBD1	TRBJ2-5	CASSSGTGSAETQYF	TGTGCCAGCAGTTCTGGGACAGGGTCCGCAGAGACCCAGTACTTC
-	TRBV6-5	16	-	TRBJ1-1	CASSYSQAGPNTEAFF	TGTGCCAGCAGTTACAGCCAAGCAGGGCCGAACACTGAAGCTTTCTTT
-	TRBV30	13	-	TRBJ1-5	CAWRGSAGQPQHF	TGTGCCTGGAGAGGGTCAGCTGGACAGCCCCAGCATTTT
many	TRBV6-1	13	-	TRBJ1-1	CASSVQERTEAFF	TGTGCCAGCAGTGTACAGGAGCGCACTGAAGCTTTCTTT
few	TRBV6-5	14	-	TRBJ1-2	CASIMQGLSYGYTF	TGTGCCAGCATTATGCAGGGATTGAGCTATGGCTACACCTTC